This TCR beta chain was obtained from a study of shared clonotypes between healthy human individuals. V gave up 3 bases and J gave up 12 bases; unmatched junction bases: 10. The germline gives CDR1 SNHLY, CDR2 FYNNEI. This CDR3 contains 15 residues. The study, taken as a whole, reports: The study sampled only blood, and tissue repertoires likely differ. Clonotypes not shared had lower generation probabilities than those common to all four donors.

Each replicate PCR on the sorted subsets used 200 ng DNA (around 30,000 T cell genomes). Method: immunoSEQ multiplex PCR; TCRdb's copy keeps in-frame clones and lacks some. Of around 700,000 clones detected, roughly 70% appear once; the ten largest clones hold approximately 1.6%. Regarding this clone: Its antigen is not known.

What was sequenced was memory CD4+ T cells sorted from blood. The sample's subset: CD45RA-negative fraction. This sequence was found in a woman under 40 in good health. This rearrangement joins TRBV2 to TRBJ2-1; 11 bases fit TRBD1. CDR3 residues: CASSERTGGDTRQFF. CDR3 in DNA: TGTGCCAGCAGTGAGAGGACAGGGGGCGACACGAGGCAGTTCTTC.